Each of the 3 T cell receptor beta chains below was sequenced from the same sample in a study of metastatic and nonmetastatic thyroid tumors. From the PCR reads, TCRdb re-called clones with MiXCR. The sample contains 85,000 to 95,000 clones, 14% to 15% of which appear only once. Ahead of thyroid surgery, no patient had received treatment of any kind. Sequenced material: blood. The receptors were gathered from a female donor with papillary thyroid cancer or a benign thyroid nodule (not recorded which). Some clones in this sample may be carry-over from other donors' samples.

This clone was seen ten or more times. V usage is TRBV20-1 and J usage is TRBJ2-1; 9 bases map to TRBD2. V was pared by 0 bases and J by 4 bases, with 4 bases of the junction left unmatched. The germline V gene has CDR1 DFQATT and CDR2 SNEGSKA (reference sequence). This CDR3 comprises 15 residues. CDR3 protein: CSARDRSGGYNEQFF. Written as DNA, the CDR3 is TGCAGTGCTAGAGATCGTAGCGGGGGTTACAATGAGCAGTTCTTC.

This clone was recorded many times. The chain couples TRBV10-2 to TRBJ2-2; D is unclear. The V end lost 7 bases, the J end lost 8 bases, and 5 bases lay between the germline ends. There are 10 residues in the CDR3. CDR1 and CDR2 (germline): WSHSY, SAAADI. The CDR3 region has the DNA TGCGCCAGCATGTCGGGGGAGCTGTTTTTT. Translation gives CASMSGELFF.

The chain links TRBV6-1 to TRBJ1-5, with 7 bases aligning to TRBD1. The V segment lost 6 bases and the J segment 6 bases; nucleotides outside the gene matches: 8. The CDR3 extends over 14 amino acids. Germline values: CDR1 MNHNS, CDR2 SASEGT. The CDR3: CASRSGTVVQPQHF. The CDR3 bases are TGTGCCAGCAGGTCCGGGACAGTGGTTCAGCCCCAGCATTTT.